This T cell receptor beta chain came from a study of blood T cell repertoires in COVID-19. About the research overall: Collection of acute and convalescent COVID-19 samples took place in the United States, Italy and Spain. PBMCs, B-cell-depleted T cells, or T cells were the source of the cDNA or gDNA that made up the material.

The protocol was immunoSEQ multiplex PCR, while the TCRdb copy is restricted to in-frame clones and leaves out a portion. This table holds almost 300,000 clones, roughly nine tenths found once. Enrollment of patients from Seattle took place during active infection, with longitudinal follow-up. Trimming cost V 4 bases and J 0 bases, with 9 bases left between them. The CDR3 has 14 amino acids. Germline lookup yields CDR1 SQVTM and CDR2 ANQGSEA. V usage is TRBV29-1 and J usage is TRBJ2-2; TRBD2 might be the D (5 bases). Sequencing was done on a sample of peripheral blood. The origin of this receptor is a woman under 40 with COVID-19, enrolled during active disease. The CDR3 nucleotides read TGCAGCGTTGGAAGGGAGTCGAACACCGGGGAGCTGTTTTTT. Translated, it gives CSVGRESNTGELFF.